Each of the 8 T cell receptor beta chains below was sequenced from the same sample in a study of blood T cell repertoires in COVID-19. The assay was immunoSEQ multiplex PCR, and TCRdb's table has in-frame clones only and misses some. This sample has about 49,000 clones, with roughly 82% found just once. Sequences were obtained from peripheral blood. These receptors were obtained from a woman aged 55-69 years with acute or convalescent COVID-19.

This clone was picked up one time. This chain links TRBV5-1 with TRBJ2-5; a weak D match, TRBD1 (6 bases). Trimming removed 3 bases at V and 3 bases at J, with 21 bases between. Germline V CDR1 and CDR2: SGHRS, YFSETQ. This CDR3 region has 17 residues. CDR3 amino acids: CASSWGRQVAQKETQYF. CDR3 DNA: TGCGCCAGCAGCTGGGGGCGGCAGGTGGCCCAAAAAGAGACCCAGTACTTC.

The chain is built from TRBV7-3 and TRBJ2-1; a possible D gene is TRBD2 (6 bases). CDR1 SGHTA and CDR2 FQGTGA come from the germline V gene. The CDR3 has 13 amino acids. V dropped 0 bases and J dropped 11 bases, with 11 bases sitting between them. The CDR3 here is CASSLTPLAQQFF. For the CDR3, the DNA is TGTGCCAGCAGCTTAACCCCACTAGCCCAGCAGTTCTTC.

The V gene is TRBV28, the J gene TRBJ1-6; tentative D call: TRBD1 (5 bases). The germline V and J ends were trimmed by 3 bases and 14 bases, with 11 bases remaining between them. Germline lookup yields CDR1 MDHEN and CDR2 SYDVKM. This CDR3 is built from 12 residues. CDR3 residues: CASSLLGTSLHF. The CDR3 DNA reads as TGTGCCAGCAGTTTGTTAGGGACTTCCCTCCACTTT.

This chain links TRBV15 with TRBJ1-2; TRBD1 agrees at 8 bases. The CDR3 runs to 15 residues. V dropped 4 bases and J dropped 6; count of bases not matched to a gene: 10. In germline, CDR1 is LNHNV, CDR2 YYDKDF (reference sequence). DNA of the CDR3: TGTGCCACCAGCAAAACCCAGGGGGCGTTAGATGGCTACACCTTC. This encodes CATSKTQGALDGYTF. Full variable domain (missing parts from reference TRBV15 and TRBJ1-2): DAMVIQNPRYQVTQFGKPVTLSCSQTLNHNVMYWYQQKSSQAPKLLFHYYDKDFNNEADTPDNFQSRRPNTSFCFLDIRSPGLGDTAMYLCATSKTQGALDGYTFGSGTRLTVV.

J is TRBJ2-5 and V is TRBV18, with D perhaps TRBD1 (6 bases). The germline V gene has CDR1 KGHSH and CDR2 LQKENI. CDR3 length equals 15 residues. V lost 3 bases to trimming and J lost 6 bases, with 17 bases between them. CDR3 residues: CASSPQEGQRQTQYF. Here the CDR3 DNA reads TGTGCCAGCTCACCTCAAGAAGGACAGCGCCAGACCCAGTACTTC.

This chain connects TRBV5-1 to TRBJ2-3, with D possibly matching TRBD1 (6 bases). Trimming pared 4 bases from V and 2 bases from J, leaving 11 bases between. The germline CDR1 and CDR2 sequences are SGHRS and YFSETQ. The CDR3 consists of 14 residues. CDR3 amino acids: CASSSDRITDTQYF. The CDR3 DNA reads TGCGCCAGCAGCAGCGACAGGATCACAGATACGCAGTATTTT.

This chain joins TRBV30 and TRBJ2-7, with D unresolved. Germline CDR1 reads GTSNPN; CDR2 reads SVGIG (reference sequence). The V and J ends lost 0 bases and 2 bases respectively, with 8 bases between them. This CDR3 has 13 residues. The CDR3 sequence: CAWSVRGPYEQYF. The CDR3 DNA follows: TGTGCCTGGAGTGTAAGAGGTCCCTACGAGCAGTACTTC.

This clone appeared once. The CDR3 region has the DNA TGTGCCAGCAGTTCTTGGACAGGGGGTCGTCACGAGCAGTACTTC. Protein product: CASSSWTGGRHEQYF. The chain employs TRBV28 and TRBJ2-7; 10 bases line up with TRBD1. The CDR3 runs to 15 residues. Trimming cost V 4 bases and J 5 bases; bases outside gene matches: 8. Germline V lookup: CDR1 MDHEN, CDR2 SYDVKM.